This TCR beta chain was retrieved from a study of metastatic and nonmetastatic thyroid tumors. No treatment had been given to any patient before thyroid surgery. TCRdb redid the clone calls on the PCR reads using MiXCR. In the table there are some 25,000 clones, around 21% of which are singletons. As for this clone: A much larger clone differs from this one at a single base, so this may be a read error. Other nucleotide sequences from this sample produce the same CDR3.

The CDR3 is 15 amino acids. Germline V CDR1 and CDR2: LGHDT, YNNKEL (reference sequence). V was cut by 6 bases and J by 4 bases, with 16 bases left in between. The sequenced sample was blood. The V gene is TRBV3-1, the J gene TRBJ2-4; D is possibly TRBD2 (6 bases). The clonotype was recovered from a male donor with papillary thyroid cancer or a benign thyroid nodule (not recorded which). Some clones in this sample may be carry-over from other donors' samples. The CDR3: CASRFSGLAKNIQYF. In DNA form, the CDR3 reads TGTGCCAGCAGGTTCAGCGGGCTAGCAAAAAACATTCAGTACTTC.